The 29 T cell receptor beta chains below come from one sample, sequenced in a study of T-cell memory formation after mild COVID-19. TCRdb analysed the 5' RACE reads with MiXCR anew, one entry per CDR3 protein. Of approximately 440,000 distinct CDR3 sequences in the sample, 15% to 20% are singletons; the top ten hold around 8%. The source material was PBMCs or a T cell subset sorted from them (not recorded which). These receptors originate from an adult woman who had mild COVID-19 (a few samples of this study predate the infection). Cell type and time point are not known.

This clonotype has just a few counts. The CDR3 spells CASSQDRRLEQFF. DNA for the CDR3: TGCGCCAGCAGCCAAGATCGGAGACTGGAGCAGTTCTTC. The chain carries TRBV4-3 and TRBJ2-1; no reliable D call. Per the germline V gene, CDR1 is LGHNA and CDR2 is YSLEER. The length of the CDR3 is 13 residues. V shed 0 bases and J shed 10 bases, with 10 bases lying between them.

J is TRBJ2-3 and V is TRBV4-2, with no clear D. V was cut by 1 base and J by 4 bases, with 27 bases left in between. Germline lookup yields CDR1 LGHNA and CDR2 YNFKEQ. The CDR3 length is 20 residues. CDR3 region: CASSQAFKGQPSKRADTQYF. The CDR3 DNA reads as TGTGCCAGCAGCCAAGCCTTCAAAGGCCAACCAAGTAAACGTGCAGATACGCAGTATTTT.

V usage is TRBV4-1 and J usage is TRBJ2-2; D might be TRBD2 (6 bases). The CDR3 totals 13 residues. Germline CDR1 and CDR2: MGHRA and YSYEKL. Trimming pared 6 bases from V and 5 bases from J, leaving 10 bases between. The CDR3 nucleotides are TGCGCCAGCAGTCGCGGGGAGACCGGGGAGCTGTTTTTT. Protein sequence: CASSRGETGELFF.

The sample holds a few counts of this clonotype. The genes are TRBV7-2 and TRBJ2-1; 9 positions agree with TRBD2. CDR3 length equals 14 residues. V gave up 2 bases and J gave up 4 bases; unmatched junction bases: 0. Germline V gene sequence: CDR1 SGHTA, CDR2 FQGNSA. This chain's CDR3 is CASSLLAGYNEQFF. Here the CDR3 DNA reads TGTGCCAGCAGCTTACTAGCGGGGTACAATGAGCAGTTCTTC.

In its sample, this clonotype was seen a few times. This chain links TRBV5-5 with TRBJ1-4; TRBD1 matches at 9 bases. CDR1 is SGHKS, CDR2 YYEKEE, per germline (reference sequence). J was trimmed by 5 bases and V by 2 bases; bases with no gene match: 1. The CDR3 spans 14 residues. This CDR3 is CASSFTGGNEKLFF. The CDR3 DNA is TGTGCCAGCAGCTTTACAGGGGGCAATGAAAAACTGTTTTTT. Full variable domain (rest looked up from reference TRBV5-5 and TRBJ1-4): DAGVTQSPTHLIKTRGQQVTLRCSPISGHKSVSWYQQVLGQGPQFIFQYYEKEERGRGNFPDRFSARQFPNYSSELNVNALLLGDSALYLCASSFTGGNEKLFFGSGTQLSVL.

The chain couples TRBV3-1 to TRBJ2-1, with 7 nucleotides matching TRBD2. The V gene end was trimmed by 4 bases and the J gene end by 1 base; junction bases not matched to a gene: 4. CDR3 size: 15 residues. The V gene's germline CDR1 is LGHDT and CDR2 YNNKEL (reference sequence). CDR3 DNA: TGTGCCAGCAGCCCCGTACTAGCGTCCTACAATGAGCAGTTCTTC. Translated: CASSPVLASYNEQFF.

This clonotype was recorded many times. V gene TRBV9 combines with J gene TRBJ2-1; D is possibly TRBD2 (6 bases). Trimming pared 4 bases from V and 2 bases from J, leaving 13 bases between. CDR1 is SGDLS, CDR2 YYNGEE, per germline. There are 15 residues in the CDR3. The CDR3 reads CASSLSGLPYNEQFF. DNA for the CDR3: TGTGCCAGCAGCCTCTCGGGACTCCCCTACAATGAGCAGTTCTTC.

The chain couples TRBV6-2 or TRBV6-3 to TRBJ2-3; D unresolved. The V end lost 4 bases, the J end lost 0 bases, and 8 bases lay between the germline ends. The CDR3 contains 14 residues. Germline V gene lookup returns CDR1 MNHEY and CDR2 SVGEGT. The DNA for the CDR3 is TGTGCCAGCAGTTTTGTATCTAGCACAGATACGCAGTATTTT. This encodes CASSFVSSTDTQYF.

This clonotype has just a few counts. V usage is TRBV24-1 and J usage is TRBJ2-1; TRBD1 matches 8 bases. V gave up 4 bases and J gave up 7 bases; unmatched junction bases: 5. CDR1 is KGHDR and CDR2 is SFDVKD in the germline V gene. This CDR3 comprises 14 residues. CDR3 sequence (DNA): TGTGCCACCAGTGACTCGGGACAGGCGAATGAGCAGTTCTTC. It specifies CATSDSGQANEQFF.

The table lists this clonotype with a few counts. The gene calls are TRBV24-1 and TRBJ2-7; D is perhaps TRBD1 (5 bases). Trimming cost V 3 bases and J 0 bases, with 11 bases left between them. The CDR3 sequence is 15 residues long. The germline V gene encodes CDR1 KGHDR and CDR2 SFDVKD. The CDR3 bases are TGTGCCACCAGTGATAGGGCAGACAGCTCCTACGAGCAGTACTTC. This sequence encodes CATSDRADSSYEQYF.

This clonotype was found a few times. The J gene is TRBJ2-7, the V gene TRBV29-1; tentatively, D is TRBD1 (7 bases). Germline V gene data show CDR1 as SQVTM and CDR2 as ANQGSEA. V dropped 5 bases and J dropped 7 bases, with 12 bases sitting between them. The CDR3 is 11 amino acids. CDR3: CSVRDSGEQYF. The CDR3, as DNA: TGCAGCGTTCGGGACAGCGGGGAGCAGTACTTC.

CDR3 bases: TGTGCCAGCAGTTACTCCGCCTCGCGCCTGGGAGAGACCCAGTACTTC. Its protein product is CASSYSASRLGETQYF. The J gene is TRBJ2-5, the V gene TRBV6-2 or TRBV6-3, with no clear D. The CDR3 consists of 16 residues. Germline lookup yields CDR1 MNHEY and CDR2 SVGEGT. Trimming took off 0 bases at V and 4 bases at J, with 15 bases between the two ends.

This clonotype was seen only a few times. The V call is TRBV20-1, the J call TRBJ1-1; D is perhaps TRBD1 (6 bases). Trimming took off 4 bases at V and 1 base at J, with 13 bases between the two ends. Germline CDR1 is DFQATT and CDR2 is SNEGSKA (reference sequence). The CDR3 spans 14 residues. Written as DNA, the CDR3 is TGCAGTGCTAAGAGGGGGGCTGCGAACACTGAAGCTTTCTTT. Translating it yields CSAKRGAANTEAFF.

This clonotype was found a few times. V and J are TRBV3-1 and TRBJ1-2; D not certain. This CDR3 has 11 residues. Germline CDR1 LGHDT, CDR2 YNNKEL (reference sequence). The ends were cut back, 1 base at V and 12 bases at J, with 9 bases in the middle. CDR3 loop: CASSQGALHTF. Here the CDR3 DNA reads TGTGCCAGCAGCCAAGGGGCGCTTCACACCTTC. Full variable domain (rest looked up from reference TRBV3-1 and TRBJ1-2): DTAVSQTPKYLVTQMGNDKSIKCEQNLGHDTMYWYKQDSKKFLKIMFSYNNKELIINETVPNRFSPKSPDKAHLNLHINSLELGDSAVYFCASSQGALHTFGSGTRLTVV.

The chain links TRBV3-1 to TRBJ2-5; D gene ambiguous. This CDR3 spans 11 amino acids. Trimming cost V 2 bases and J 7 bases, with 5 bases left between them. CDR1 LGHDT and CDR2 YNNKEL come from the germline V gene (reference sequence). The DNA of the CDR3 is TGTGCCAGCAGCCAACCGGGGACCCAGTACTTC. Translation gives CASSQPGTQYF.

This clonotype occurred many times. V and J are TRBV4-3 and TRBJ2-5, with TRBD2 matching 8 bases. Trimming at V came to 4 bases and at J to 5 bases, leaving 15 bases not matched to a gene. In germline, CDR1 is LGHNA, CDR2 YSLEER. The CDR3 totals 17 residues. CDR3 DNA sequence: TGCGCCAGCAGCCCCCAAGACGGGAGGGGGATTGGGGAGACCCAGTACTTC. Its protein is CASSPQDGRGIGETQYF.

V gene TRBV29-1 combines with J gene TRBJ2-2, with TRBD2 as a possible D gene (7 bases). The length of the CDR3 is 14 residues. The V and J ends lost 2 bases and 4 bases respectively, with 11 bases between them. Germline V gene data show CDR1 as SQVTM and CDR2 as ANQGSEA. This CDR3 reads CSVERGGGTGELFF. Here the CDR3 DNA reads TGCAGCGTTGAAAGAGGGGGGGGCACCGGGGAGCTGTTTTTT.

The gene calls are TRBV25-1 and TRBJ2-3, with 16 nucleotides matching TRBD2. This CDR3 contains 20 residues. V shed 2 bases, J shed 0 bases, and the junction held 8 bases outside the gene matches. Per germline, CDR1 MGHDK and CDR2 SYGVNS. Written as DNA, the CDR3 is TGTGCCAGCAGTGAAAAAATCGGGACTAGCGGGAGGGGGAGCACAGATACGCAGTATTTT. It codes for CASSEKIGTSGRGSTDTQYF.

This clonotype has just a few counts. V is TRBV24-1 and J is TRBJ2-3; possible D gene TRBD2, 5 bases. The V and J ends lost 5 bases and 2 bases respectively, with 13 bases between them. There are 15 residues in the CDR3. Germline V CDR1 and CDR2: KGHDR, SFDVKD. The CDR3 region is CATSALATNTDTQYF. CDR3 bases: TGTGCCACCAGTGCGCTAGCCACAAACACAGATACGCAGTATTTT.

This clonotype was seen a handful of times. This chain joins TRBV9 and TRBJ1-1; D gene uncertain. From germline, CDR1 is SGDLS and CDR2 YYNGEE. Deletions cut 4 bases from V and 10 bases from J, with 14 bases between. The CDR3 extends over 12 amino acids. Here the CDR3 reads CASSPLEFRAFF. CDR3 bases: TGTGCCAGCAGCCCGCTTGAGTTTAGAGCTTTCTTT. Supplemented by reference TRBV9 and TRBJ1-1, the full variable domain reads DSGVTQTPKHLITATGQRVTLRCSPRSGDLSVYWYQQSLDQGLQFLIQYYNGEERAKGNILERFSAQQFPDLHSELNLSSLELGDSALYFCASSPLEFRAFFGQGTRLTVV.

This clonotype occurred a few times. The V gene is TRBV2, the J gene TRBJ2-2; 11 bases fit TRBD1. This CDR3 is built from 17 residues. J gave up 4 bases and V 5 bases, and 9 bases lay outside the gene matches. Germline values: CDR1 SNHLY, CDR2 FYNNEI. The CDR3: CASSPASGTGGTGELFF. DNA of the CDR3: TGTGCCAGCAGTCCCGCCTCCGGGACAGGGGGCACCGGGGAGCTGTTTTTT.

This clonotype was seen ten or more times. As DNA, the CDR3 is TGTGCCAGCAGCTTGGGACCTAGTCCCGGGGCCAACGTCCTGACTTTC. Protein sequence: CASSLGPSPGANVLTF. J is TRBJ2-6 and V is TRBV7-2; D is perhaps TRBD1 or TRBD2 (5 bases each). The CDR3 is 16 residues long. The germline CDR1 and CDR2 sequences are SGHTA and FQGNSA. V was clipped by 3 bases and J by 4 bases, with 13 bases between them.

This clonotype was detected many times. The chain carries TRBV7-9 and TRBJ2-7, with D tentatively TRBD2 (6 bases). Germline CDR1 is SEHNR and CDR2 is FQNEAQ (reference sequence). This CDR3 contains 17 residues. The V end was cut by 4 bases, the J end by 0 bases, with 19 bases between. CDR3 in amino acids: CASSSRAGGDSSYEQYF. The CDR3 region has the DNA TGTGCCAGCAGCTCCCGGGCCGGGGGAGATAGCTCCTACGAGCAGTACTTC.

The chain couples TRBV6-1 to TRBJ1-4; possible D gene TRBD1, 5 bases. The ends were cut back, 2 bases at V and 7 bases at J, with 11 bases in the middle. Germline CDR1 is MNHNS and CDR2 is SASEGT. The CDR3 contains 14 residues. CDR3 DNA sequence: TGTGCCAGCAGTGAACCGGGACTGTTTGAAAAACTGTTTTTT. Translated, it gives CASSEPGLFEKLFF.

The chain combines TRBV18 with TRBJ1-1; D not resolved. Germline lookup yields CDR1 KGHSH and CDR2 LQKENI. This CDR3 contains 14 residues. Trimming cost V 2 bases and J 5 bases, with 12 bases left between them. The CDR3 sequence: CASSPGMASTEAFF. As DNA, the CDR3 is TGTGCCAGCTCACCAGGCATGGCGAGTACTGAAGCTTTCTTT.

V usage is TRBV5-1 and J usage is TRBJ2-3; D is possibly TRBD2 (5 bases). The V end lost 0 bases, the J end lost 5 bases, and 13 bases lay between the germline ends. From germline, CDR1 is SGHRS and CDR2 YFSETQ. The CDR3 extends over 15 amino acids. The chain's CDR3 is CASSLGSGTGDTQYF. CDR3 coding DNA: TGCGCCAGCAGCTTGGGTTCGGGAACGGGAGATACGCAGTATTTT.

In this sample, this clonotype turned up a few times. The rearrangement uses TRBV4-3 and TRBJ2-2; D gene ambiguous. The V gene's germline CDR1 is LGHNA and CDR2 YSLEER. V shed 0 bases and J shed 0 bases, with 5 bases lying between them. This CDR3 region has 15 residues. CDR3 loop: CASSQDWANTGELFF. The CDR3 DNA sequence: TGCGCCAGCAGCCAAGATTGGGCGAACACCGGGGAGCTGTTTTTT.

This clonotype appeared a few times. The chain carries TRBV2 and TRBJ2-5; D might be TRBD2 (5 bases). From germline, CDR1 is SNHLY and CDR2 FYNNEI. This CDR3 region has 14 residues. V lost 6 bases and J 0 bases, leaving 11 bases between the germline ends. The CDR3 protein is CASRVGRYQETQYF. CDR3 in DNA: TGTGCCAGCAGGGTTGGGAGATACCAAGAGACCCAGTACTTC.

This clonotype was found a few times. This sequence joins TRBV20-1 and TRBJ1-5; TRBD1 is a possible D gene (6 bases). Per the germline V gene, CDR1 is DFQATT and CDR2 is SNEGSKA (reference sequence). Trimming left V 6 bases short and J 2 bases short, with 14 bases between. CDR3 length: 14 amino acids. CDR3 in amino acids: CSASTGSGNQPQHF. As DNA, the CDR3 is TGCAGTGCCTCCACAGGGAGCGGCAATCAGCCCCAGCATTTT.